This T cell receptor (beta chain) comes out of a study of blood T cell repertoires in COVID-19. During active infection, Seattle patients enrolled and were then monitored through disease. Source study methods: Researchers report that nucleated cell counts were estimated from reference gene primer amplification. Here immunoSEQ multiplex PCR was the method, and the copy in TCRdb shows in-frame clones only, minus some. That table supplies the V and J calls and clone size; D and trimming were determined from the DNA. Of about 150,000 clones in the sample, about 85% are singletons; the top ten hold roughly 8.4%. The sample comprised peripheral blood. The sequence was collected from an elderly woman with COVID-19, enrolled during active disease.

Here the CDR3 reads CASSTQWDRSNQPQHF. CDR3 sequence (DNA): TGTGCCAGTAGTACCCAATGGGACAGAAGCAATCAGCCCCAGCATTTT. The chain links TRBV19 to TRBJ1-5; TRBD1 matches at 7 bases. CDR3 length equals 16 residues. After removal of 4 bases from V and 1 base from J, the junction contained 7 bases not matched to a gene. The germline V gene encodes CDR1 LNHDA and CDR2 SQIVND (reference sequence).